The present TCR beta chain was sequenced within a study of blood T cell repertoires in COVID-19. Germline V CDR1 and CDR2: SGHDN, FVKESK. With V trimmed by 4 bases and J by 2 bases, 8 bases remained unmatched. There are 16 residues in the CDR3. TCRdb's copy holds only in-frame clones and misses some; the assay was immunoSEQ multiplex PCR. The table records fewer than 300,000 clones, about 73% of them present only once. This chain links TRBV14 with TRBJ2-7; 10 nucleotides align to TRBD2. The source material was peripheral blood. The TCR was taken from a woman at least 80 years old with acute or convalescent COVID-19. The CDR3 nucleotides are TGTGCCAGCAGCCCTCACCGGACTAGCGGCGCCTACGAGCAGTACTTC. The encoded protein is CASSPHRTSGAYEQYF.